This section outlines one TCR beta chain sequence together with its context. The antigen remains undetermined. A read error may account for a junction end that differs from germline. The sample comes from a study of shared clonotypes between healthy human individuals. On the study more broadly: Aged 18 to 49, the donors were a couple of women and a few men.

General observations from the study: Sampling involved blood alone; tissue repertoires likely differ. The authors expected sequencing depth to affect clonotype sharing among donors.

The table came from immunoSEQ multiplex PCR; TCRdb's copy has only in-frame clones and leaves some out. The sample shows 1.4 million or so clones, approximately 98.5% of them seen only once. This CDR3 has 17 amino acids. Per the germline V gene, CDR1 is SSHAT and CDR2 is FNYEAQ (reference sequence). Sequenced: naive CD4+ T cells sorted from blood. The subset here: CD45RA+ positively selected. The sequence was collected from a man aged 25-40 years in good health. The chain links TRBV7-7 to TRBJ1-3; 10 positions match TRBD1. CDR3 amino acids: CASSSGQGPGSGNTIYF. The CDR3 DNA sequence: TGTGCTAGCAGCTCGGGACAGGGGCCGGGCTCTGGAAACACCATATATTTT.